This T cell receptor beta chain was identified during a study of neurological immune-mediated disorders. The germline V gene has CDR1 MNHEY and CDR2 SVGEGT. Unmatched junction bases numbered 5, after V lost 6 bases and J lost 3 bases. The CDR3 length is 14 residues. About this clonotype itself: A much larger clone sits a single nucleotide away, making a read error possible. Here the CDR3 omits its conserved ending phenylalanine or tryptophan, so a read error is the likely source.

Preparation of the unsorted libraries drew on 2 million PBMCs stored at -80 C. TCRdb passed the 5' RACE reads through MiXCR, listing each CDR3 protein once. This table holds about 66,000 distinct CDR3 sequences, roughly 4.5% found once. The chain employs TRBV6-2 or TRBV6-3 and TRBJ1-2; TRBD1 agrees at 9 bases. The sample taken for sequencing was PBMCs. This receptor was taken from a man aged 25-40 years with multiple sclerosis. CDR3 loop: CASSPGQGHYGYTI. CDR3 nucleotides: TGTGCCAGCAGCCCAGGACAGGGGCACTATGGCTACACCATC.